Below are 16 T cell receptor beta chains sequenced from a single sample in a study of blood T cell repertoires in COVID-19. Libraries were prepared by immunoSEQ multiplex PCR; TCRdb keeps only in-frame clonotypes and omits some of them. The data show some 150,000 clones, 80% to 90% seen once. The sample consisted of peripheral blood. The receptors were sampled from a woman in her thirties or forties with acute or convalescent COVID-19.

A word on this clone: Other DNA sequences in the sample encode the same CDR3. This rearrangement joins TRBV28 to TRBJ1-4; 7 bases line up with TRBD1. The CDR3 length is 14 residues. J gave up 5 bases and V 4 bases, and 4 bases lay outside the gene matches. The germline gives CDR1 MDHEN, CDR2 SYDVKM. CDR3 amino acids: CASSSLGGNEKLFF. In nucleotides, the CDR3 is TGTGCCAGCAGTTCCCTAGGGGGCAATGAAAAACTGTTTTTT. Complete variable domain (other parts from reference TRBV28 and TRBJ1-4): DVKVTQSSRYLVKRTGEKVFLECVQDMDHENMFWYRQDPGLGLRLIYFSYDVKMKEKGDIPEGYSVSREKKERFSLILESASTNQTSMYLCASSSLGGNEKLFFGSGTQLSVL.

The chain links TRBV7-3 to TRBJ1-2, with 7 bases aligning to TRBD1. This CDR3 is built from 15 residues. CDR1 is SGHTA and CDR2 is FQGTGA in the germline V gene. J was trimmed by 7 bases and V by 4 bases; bases with no gene match: 12. CDR3 DNA sequence: TGTGCCAGCAGCTCGAGACAGGGTGGAATGGGTGGCTACACCTTC. Translation: CASSSRQGGMGGYTF. The full variable domain, rest sourced from reference TRBV7-3 and TRBJ1-2, is GAGVSQTPSNKVTEKGKYVELRCDPISGHTALYWYRQSLGQGPEFLIYFQGTGAADDSGLPNDRFFAVRPEGSVSTLKIQRTERGDSAVYLCASSSRQGGMGGYTFGSGTRLTVV.

The V gene is TRBV7-9, the J gene TRBJ2-2; D is unresolved. Germline CDR1 reads SEHNR; CDR2 reads FQNEAQ (reference sequence). The CDR3 is 13 residues long. V was clipped by 3 bases and J by 1 base, with 3 bases between them. The chain's CDR3 is CASSFLNTGELFF. The CDR3 region has the DNA TGTGCCAGCAGCTTTCTGAACACCGGGGAGCTGTTTTTT.

This clone was detected only once. This chain connects TRBV30 to TRBJ2-7, with 8 bases aligning to TRBD1. This CDR3 is 15 amino acids long. Germline V CDR1 and CDR2: GTSNPN, SVGIG (reference sequence). Trimming cost V 3 bases and J 3 bases; bases outside gene matches: 10. In DNA, the CDR3 is TGTGCCTGGAGGGCACCCGGGACAGGACGCTACGAGCAGTACTTC. Translated, it gives CAWRAPGTGRYEQYF.

The chain carries TRBV5-8 and TRBJ1-4; the match to TRBD1 covers 7 bases. Germline CDR1 is SGHTS and CDR2 is YDEGEE. The ends lost 4 bases at V and 7 bases at J; junction bases unmatched: 13. This CDR3 has 16 amino acids. CDR3 in DNA: TGTGCCAGCAGCCCCGGGTCGGGGACAGTCGGTGAAAAACTGTTTTTT. This encodes CASSPGSGTVGEKLFF.

This clone was seen only once. This chain joins TRBV27 and TRBJ2-3; TRBD1 might be the D (6 bases). Per the germline V gene, CDR1 is MNHEY and CDR2 is SMNVEV (reference sequence). The CDR3 runs to 13 residues. V dropped 5 bases and J dropped 7 bases, with 13 bases sitting between them. The CDR3 sequence: CASSQGMGNTQYF. CDR3 nucleotide sequence: TGTGCCAGCAGTCAGGGGATGGGAAATACGCAGTATTTT.

This chain uses TRBV18 with TRBJ1-5; D may be TRBD1 (6 bases). This CDR3 contains 17 residues. Deletions cut 4 bases from V and 0 bases from J, with 16 bases between. The germline V gene encodes CDR1 KGHSH and CDR2 LQKENI. Written as DNA, the CDR3 is TGTGCCAGCTCACGGGGAGAGACAGGAGTTAGCAATCAGCCCCAGCATTTT. Amino acid sequence: CASSRGETGVSNQPQHF.

This chain links TRBV3-1 (or the pseudogene TRBV3-2) with TRBJ2-2, with TRBD2 as a possible D gene (6 bases). Looked up from germline, CDR1 is LGHDT and CDR2 is YNNKEL (reference sequence). CDR3 length: 17 amino acids. Trimming cost V 0 bases and J 0 bases, with 11 bases left between them. CDR3 region: CASSQEVSGPNTGELFF. CDR3 sequence (DNA): TGTGCCAGCAGCCAAGAGGTCAGCGGGCCGAACACCGGGGAGCTGTTTTTT.

The chain employs TRBV6-6 and TRBJ1-5; D not resolved. V was clipped by 0 bases and J by 4 bases, with 13 bases between them. Per germline, CDR1 MNHNY and CDR2 SVGAGI (reference sequence). CDR3 length: 16 residues. CDR3 in DNA: TGTGCCAGCAGTTACTCGCCCAGTGTAACGAATCAGCCCCAGCATTTT. It yields the protein CASSYSPSVTNQPQHF.

J is TRBJ1-2 and V is TRBV27; 8 bases fit TRBD1. CDR1 is MNHEY, CDR2 SMNVEV, per germline (reference sequence). The CDR3 is 13 residues long. The ends lost 6 bases at V and 4 bases at J; junction bases unmatched: 4. This CDR3 reads CASSRQGTYGYTF. For the CDR3, the DNA is TGTGCCAGCAGCCGACAGGGGACCTATGGCTACACCTTC.

J is TRBJ1-3 and V is TRBV19; D is perhaps TRBD1 (6 bases). Trimming removed 7 bases from V and 0 bases from J, with 19 bases in between. Germline V CDR1 and CDR2: LNHDA, SQIVND (reference sequence). The CDR3 consists of 17 residues. The CDR3 is CASNPTNTGHSGNTIYF. The DNA for the CDR3 is TGTGCCAGTAATCCCACCAACACAGGGCACTCTGGAAACACCATATATTTT.

The CDR3 loop reads CASSFTDGYNEKLFF. The CDR3 DNA reads TGTGCCAGCAGCTTCACAGACGGCTATAATGAAAAACTGTTTTTT. V usage is TRBV5-8 and J usage is TRBJ1-4, with D uncertain. Trimming stripped 2 bases from V and 4 bases from J, with 12 bases between. The V gene's germline CDR1 is SGHTS and CDR2 YDEGEE. The CDR3 has 15 amino acids.

The rearrangement uses TRBV28 and TRBJ2-3; D gene ambiguous. The CDR3 runs 12 residues. The ends were cut back, 7 bases at V and 5 bases at J, with 10 bases in the middle. Per germline, CDR1 MDHEN and CDR2 SYDVKM. Here the CDR3 reads CASIRLGDTQYF. The CDR3 DNA sequence: TGTGCCAGCATTCGACTGGGAGATACGCAGTATTTT.

This clone came up once. The chain has TRBV3-1 (or the pseudogene TRBV3-2) and TRBJ2-3; 8 positions agree with TRBD1. This CDR3 contains 14 residues. Germline CDR1 is LGHDT and CDR2 is YNNKEL (reference sequence). The V gene end was trimmed by 6 bases and the J gene end by 1 base; junction bases not matched to a gene: 3. This CDR3 reads CASRLTGGTDTQYF. CDR3 DNA sequence: TGTGCCAGCAGGTTGACAGGGGGCACAGATACGCAGTATTTT.

The genes are TRBV28 and TRBJ2-7, with 8 bases matching TRBD1. Unmatched junction bases numbered 9, after V lost 5 bases and J lost 6 bases. CDR1 and CDR2 (germline): MDHEN, SYDVKM. The CDR3 extends over 14 amino acids. CDR3 amino acids: CASSTQTGAAEQYF. CDR3 bases: TGTGCCAGCAGTACACAGACAGGGGCTGCCGAGCAGTACTTC. Supplemented by reference TRBV28 and TRBJ2-7, the full variable domain reads DVKVTQSSRYLVKRTGEKVFLECVQDMDHENMFWYRQDPGLGLRLIYFSYDVKMKEKGDIPEGYSVSREKKERFSLILESASTNQTSMYLCASSTQTGAAEQYFGPGTRLTVT.

The gene calls are TRBV6-5 and TRBJ1-1; TRBD1 matches 8 bases. The germline V gene encodes CDR1 MNHEY and CDR2 SVGAGI. This CDR3 contains 15 residues. Germline trimming cut 6 bases from V and 1 base from J; bases unmatched to any gene: 7. The CDR3: CASSYTTGANTEAFF. The CDR3 nucleotides are TGTGCCAGCAGCTATACGACAGGGGCGAACACTGAAGCTTTCTTT.